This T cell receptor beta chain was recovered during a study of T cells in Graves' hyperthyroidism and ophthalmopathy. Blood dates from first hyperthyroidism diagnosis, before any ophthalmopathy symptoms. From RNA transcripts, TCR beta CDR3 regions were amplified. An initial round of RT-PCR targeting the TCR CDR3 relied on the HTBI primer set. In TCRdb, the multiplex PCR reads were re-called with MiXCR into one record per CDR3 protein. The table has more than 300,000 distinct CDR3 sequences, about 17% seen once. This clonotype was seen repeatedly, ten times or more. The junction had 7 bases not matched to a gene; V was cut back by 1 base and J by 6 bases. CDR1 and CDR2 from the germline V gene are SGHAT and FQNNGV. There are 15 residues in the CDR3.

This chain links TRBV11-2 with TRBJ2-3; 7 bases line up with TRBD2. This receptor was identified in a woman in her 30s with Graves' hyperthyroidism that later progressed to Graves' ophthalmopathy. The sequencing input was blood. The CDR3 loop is CASSLAGRVSDTQYF. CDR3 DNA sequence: TGTGCCAGCAGCTTAGCTGGGAGGGTTTCTGATACGCAGTATTTT.